Listed below are T cell receptor beta chains from one sample, sequenced in a study of blood T cells in healthy people across ages. Using its own MiXCR run on the 5' RACE reads, TCRdb lists one record per CDR3 protein. This sample has around 1,800,000 distinct CDR3 sequences, with about two fifths found just once. Sequencing was done on a sample of blood. The receptors derive from a human donor in good health. Each CDR3 is given with its conserved first and last residue. The D gene is left open where the match is weak. Only some rows state a clone size, as once, few, many or a class for expanded clones.

J gene | V gene | clone size | D gene | CDR3 DNA | CDR3 protein
TRBJ1-1 | TRBV3-1 | - | - | TGTGCCAGCAGCCTTCCGGGACGCCTGAACACTGAAGCTTTCTTT | CASSLPGRLNTEAFF
TRBJ2-5 | TRBV7-2 | - | TRBD1 | TGTGCCAGCAGCCTCCGTTGGACAGGGGTTGGGACCCAGTACTTC | CASSLRWTGVGTQYF
TRBJ1-2 | TRBV28 | - | - | TGTGCCAGCAGTTTAACATGGAGGCCAGGCTCTCGTGGCTACACCTTC | CASSLTWRPGSRGYTF
TRBJ1-2 | TRBV30 | - | - | TGTGCCTGGAGCGGCCAGAACTATGGCTACACCTTC | CAWSGQNYGYTF
TRBJ1-2 | TRBV7-2 | few | - | TGTGCCAGCAGCTTACGTGACAGAGAAAACGGCTACACCTTC | CASSLRDRENGYTF
TRBJ1-2 | TRBV7-2 | - | - | TGTGCCAGCAGCTTAGCAAGGGTTGGCTACACCTTC | CASSLARVGYTF
TRBJ1-2 | TRBV6-6 | - | - | TGTGCCGGCAGTTACTCGGAGGGGTCGTACGGCTACACCTTC | CAGSYSEGSYGYTF
TRBJ2-3 | TRBV6-1 | - | - | TGTGCCAGCAGTGAAGCGAGGGTTAGCACAGATACGCAGTATTTT | CASSEARVSTDTQYF
TRBJ1-6 | TRBV4-3 | many | - | TGCGCCAGCAGCCAAGTGGGGGGCGATTCACCCCTCCACTTT | CASSQVGGDSPLHF
TRBJ1-1 | TRBV11-2 | few | - | TGTGCCAGCAGCTTACCTCTATTGAACACTGAAGCTTTCTTT | CASSLPLLNTEAFF
TRBJ2-1 | TRBV7-2 | - | - | TGTGCCAGCAGCTTCGACCGGGACGGGTTCCAGTTCTTC | CASSFDRDGFQFF
TRBJ2-2 | TRBV29-1 | - | TRBD2 | TGCAGCGGAAAGCGGGGGAAGACCGGGGAGCTGTTTTTT | CSGKRGKTGELFF
TRBJ1-6 | TRBV6-6 | - | TRBD1 | TGTGCCAGCAGTTACCCTGGACAGGGTAATTCACCCCTCCACTTT | CASSYPGQGNSPLHF
TRBJ2-3 | TRBV7-3 | - | TRBD2 | TGTGCCAGCAGCTTTACGACTAGCGGGGATACGCAGTATTTT | CASSFTTSGDTQYF
TRBJ1-3 | TRBV29-1 | - | - | TGCAGCGTCGCTGGCGTAGCGTTCTCTGGAAACACCATATATTTT | CSVAGVAFSGNTIYF
TRBJ2-2 | TRBV3-1 | - | - | TGTGCCAGCAGGTACAGGGAGTCCGGGGAGCTGTTTTTT | CASRYRESGELFF
TRBJ2-3 | TRBV20-1 | once | TRBD2 | TGCAGTCCTATCCGGACTAGCGGGAGTACGCAGTATTTT | CSPIRTSGSTQYF
TRBJ2-3 | TRBV6-2/TRBV6-3 | - | - | TGTGCCAGCAGGGAGACTTTTTCCCCCACAGATACGCAGTATTTT | CASRETFSPTDTQYF
TRBJ2-1 | TRBV4-3 | - | - | TGCGCCAGCAGCCATCTCCAGGGAAGCTATGAGCAGTTCTTC | CASSHLQGSYEQFF
TRBJ2-7 | TRBV7-2 | once | - | TGTGCCAGCAGCCCAGAGACAGAATACAATGAGCAGTACTTC | CASSPETEYNEQYF
TRBJ2-7 | TRBV18 | few | TRBD1 | TGTGCCAGCTCACAAAATGCCGGGACAGGATCCTACGAGCAGTACTTC | CASSQNAGTGSYEQYF
TRBJ2-7 | TRBV28 | few | - | TGTGCCAGCAGTATTTACACAGGGTACGAGCAGTACTTC | CASSIYTGYEQYF
TRBJ1-1 | TRBV29-1 | few | - | TGCAGCGTTGTTTCCTTGACACCGAACACTGAAGCTTTCTTT | CSVVSLTPNTEAFF
TRBJ2-5 | TRBV12-3/TRBV12-4 | once | TRBD2 | TGTGCCAGCACCGCTGGGACTACACGGGAGACCCAGTACTTC | CASTAGTTRETQYF
TRBJ2-6 | TRBV5-1 | - | - | TGCGCCGGCAGCCCCGTGTCACAACTCTCTGGGGCCAACGTCCTGACTTTC | CAGSPVSQLSGANVLTF
TRBJ2-5 | TRBV3-1 | few | TRBD2 | TGTGCCAGCAGCCGCTCATTGACTAGCGGAGAGACCCAGTACTTC | CASSRSLTSGETQYF
TRBJ1-2 | TRBV7-9 | few | - | TGTGCCAGCAGCTTTTTCGGAGGTGGAGATGGCTACACCTTC | CASSFFGGGDGYTF
TRBJ1-2 | TRBV4-3 | - | - | TGCGCCAGCAGCCAAGACAGGAACCTCTATGGCTACACCTTC | CASSQDRNLYGYTF
TRBJ1-2 | TRBV10-3 | - | - | TGTGCCATCAGTAGCCAGGCGGACACTATGAGCTACACCTTC | CAISSQADTMSYTF
TRBJ2-7 | TRBV5-1 | - | TRBD1 | TGCGCCAGCAACGCAGGGGGTCACGAGCAGTACTTC | CASNAGGHEQYF
TRBJ1-2 | TRBV20-1 | - | - | TGCAGTGCTAGAGATACCAGGGGCGGTGGCTACACCTTC | CSARDTRGGGYTF
TRBJ1-2 | TRBV12-3/TRBV12-4 | - | - | TGTGCCAGCAGCCCCGAATGGATTGATGGCTACACCTTC | CASSPEWIDGYTF
TRBJ1-2 | TRBV7-2 | - | - | TGTGCCAGCAGCCCTAGGGGCGGGACCTCCCTACCCTATGGCCACACCTTC | CASSPRGGTSLPYGHTF
TRBJ2-7 | TRBV6-2/TRBV6-3 | few | TRBD2 | TGTGCCAGCGGGAGGGCGGAATCCACCTACGAGCAGTACTTC | CASGRAESTYEQYF
TRBJ2-6 | TRBV4-3 | few | TRBD1 | TGCGCCAGCAGCCTCCGGGACAGTCTCTCTGGGGCCAACGTCCTGACTTTC | CASSLRDSLSGANVLTF
TRBJ2-5 | TRBV5-6 | many | TRBD1 | TGTGCCAGCAGCTTGGTGACAGGGGTGGAGACCCAGTACTTC | CASSLVTGVETQYF
TRBJ2-7 | TRBV5-1 | - | - | TGCGCCAGCAGCTTGGGGTTTTGGGCCTACGAGCAGTACTTC | CASSLGFWAYEQYF
TRBJ2-5 | TRBV12-3/TRBV12-4 | few | - | TGTGCCACCTCTCTAGGGGGGAGAGAAGAGACCCAGTACTTC | CATSLGGREETQYF
TRBJ2-1 | TRBV14 | - | - | TGTGCCAGCACCCGGCACCGGACAGCCTCCTACAATGAGCAGTTCTTC | CASTRHRTASYNEQFF
TRBJ2-7 | TRBV20-1 | few | TRBD1 | TGCAGTGCTTTAGACAGGGCTACCCACGAGCAGTACTTC | CSALDRATHEQYF
TRBJ2-5 | TRBV7-2 | - | - | TGTGCCAGCAGCTTCCTCCCTCTGATCAGGGAGACCCAGTACTTC | CASSFLPLIRETQYF
TRBJ2-7 | TRBV24-1 | once | - | TGTGCCACCAGTGATCCCAGCGTCAGCTACGAGCAGTACTTC | CATSDPSVSYEQYF
TRBJ2-7 | TRBV7-2 | - | - | TGTGCCAGCAGCTTTAGGTTGGCCCACGAGCAGTACTTC | CASSFRLAHEQYF
TRBJ1-5 | TRBV20-1 | few | TRBD1 | TGCAGTGCTGGGGGGGGACAGGGGTTAAATCAGCCCCAGCATTTT | CSAGGGQGLNQPQHF
TRBJ2-1 | TRBV4-2 | few | TRBD1 | TGTGCCAGCAGCCGCCTGGGACAGGGTGAGTTGAATGAGCAGTTCTTC | CASSRLGQGELNEQFF
TRBJ1-1 | TRBV6-2/TRBV6-3 | - | TRBD1 | TGTGCCAGCAGTTACTCGACAGGGGACGGCCCCAGCTGGGGGAACACTGAAGCTTTCTTT | CASSYSTGDGPSWGNTEAFF
TRBJ2-4 | TRBV7-8 | - | - | TGTGCCAGCAGCTCCAGGGTCCCAGGAGGCATTCAGTACTTC | CASSSRVPGGIQYF
TRBJ2-7 | TRBV20-1 | - | - | TGCAGTGCTAATTTGGGACCCAAAGAGCAGTACTTC | CSANLGPKEQYF
TRBJ2-5 | TRBV24-1 | - | TRBD1 | TGTGCCACCAAACCGGGCAGGGGGCTCGGGGAGACCCAGTACTTC | CATKPGRGLGETQYF
TRBJ1-4 | TRBV7-2 | few | - | TGTGCCAGCAGCTTCCGGGAGCTTAATGAAAAACTGTTTTTT | CASSFRELNEKLFF
TRBJ2-2 | TRBV12-3/TRBV12-4 | few | - | TGTGCCAGCAGACTCGGACATCCCGGGGAGCTGTTTTTT | CASRLGHPGELFF